This T cell receptor beta chain stems from a study of OX40 agonist ivuxolimab in advanced cancers. Overall study: Dose-escalation patients had hepatocellular carcinoma, melanoma, renal cell or head and neck cancer.

Germline CDR1 and CDR2: MNHEY and SVGAGI. Trimming left V 0 bases short and J 7 bases short, with 10 bases between. CDR3 length: 15 residues. As regards this clone: The target antigen is unknown.

Whole-study findings and limits: Low normalized clonal expansion also occurred in some nonresponding patients.

Clones were read by immunoSEQ multiplex PCR, and TCRdb kept only the in-frame ones, dropping some. This sample has tens of thousands of clones, with 70% to 90% found just once. The source of this sequence is an adult with an advanced solid tumor such as melanoma, head and neck, liver or kidney cancer. The input for sequencing was CD4+ or CD8+ T cells sorted from blood, taken in a trial of the OX40 agonist ivuxolimab. J is TRBJ1-6 and V is TRBV6-5; D remains unclear. The CDR3 sequence is CASSYSGGYNSPLHF. CDR3 in DNA: TGTGCCAGCAGTTACTCAGGAGGGTACAATTCACCCCTCCACTTT.